This record concerns one T cell receptor beta chain sequence. The source of the sample is a study of technical replicates of blood from a few donors. The CDR3 is 14 amino acids. Trimming took 5 bases from V and 1 from J, leaving 10 bases between them. Germline V gene lookup returns CDR1 LNHDA and CDR2 SQIVND (reference sequence). TCRdb's table, derived via immunoSEQ multiplex PCR, lists solely in-frame clones and lacks some. The sample lists approximately 85,000 clones; 94% were seen once. The chain uses TRBV19 and TRBJ2-3; maybe TRBD1 (6 bases). This receptor was identified in a human donor in good health. Sequenced input: T cells isolated from PBMCs. CDR3 protein: CASSVNRGTDTQYF. Here the CDR3 DNA reads TGTGCCAGTAGTGTAAACAGGGGCACAGATACGCAGTATTTT. Full variable domain (remainder filled in from reference TRBV19 and TRBJ2-3): DGGITQSPKYLFRKEGQNVTLSCEQNLNHDAMYWYRQDPGQGLRLIYYSQIVNDFQKGDIAEGYSVSREKKESFPLTVTSAQKNPTAFYLCASSVNRGTDTQYFGPGTRLTVL.